This T cell receptor beta chain was retrieved from a study of blood T cell repertoires in COVID-19. About the research overall: The analysed material was cDNA or gDNA that came from T cells, B-cell-depleted T cells, or PBMCs.

Sequencing was performed with immunoSEQ multiplex PCR; in TCRdb, only in-frame clones are kept and a portion is missing. This sample has about 270,000 clones, with approximately 86% found just once. The junction had 12 bases not matched to a gene; V was cut back by 6 bases and J by 13 bases. The germline gives CDR1 LGHDT, CDR2 YNNKEL (reference sequence). This CDR3 comprises 14 residues. The V call is TRBV3-1 (or the pseudogene TRBV3-2), the J call TRBJ1-6; 7 bases match TRBD1. The sequenced sample was PBMCs or T cells enriched from blood (not recorded which). This clonotype originated in a woman aged 18-35 years who had recovered from COVID-19. The CDR3 sequence is CASSPPGQISPLHF. CDR3 coding DNA: TGTGCCAGCAGTCCGCCGGGACAGATTTCTCCCCTCCACTTT.